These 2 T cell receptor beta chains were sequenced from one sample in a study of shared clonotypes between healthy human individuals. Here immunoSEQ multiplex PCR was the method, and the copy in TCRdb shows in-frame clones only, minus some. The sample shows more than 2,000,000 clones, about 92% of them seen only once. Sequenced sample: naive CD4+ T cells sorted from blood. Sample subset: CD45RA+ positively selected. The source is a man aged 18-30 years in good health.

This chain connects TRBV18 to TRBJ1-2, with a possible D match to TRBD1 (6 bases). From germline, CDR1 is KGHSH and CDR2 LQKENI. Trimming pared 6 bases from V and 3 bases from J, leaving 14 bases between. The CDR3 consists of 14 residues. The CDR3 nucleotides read TGTGCCAGCTCTCCAGGGGTTACAGACTATGGCTACACCTTC. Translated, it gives CASSPGVTDYGYTF. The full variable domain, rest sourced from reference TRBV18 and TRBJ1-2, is NAGVMQNPRHLVRRRGQEARLRCSPMKGHSHVYWYRQLPEEGLKFMVYLQKENIIDESGMPKERFSAEFPKEGPSILRIQQVVRGDSAAYFCASSPGVTDYGYTFGSGTRLTVV.

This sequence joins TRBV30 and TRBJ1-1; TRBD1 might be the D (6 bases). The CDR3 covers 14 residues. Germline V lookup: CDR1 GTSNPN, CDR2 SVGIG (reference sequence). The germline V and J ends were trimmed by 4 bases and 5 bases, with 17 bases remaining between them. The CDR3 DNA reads TGTGCCTGGACTTTAGTGGGGGCGGGGACTGAAGCTTTCTTT. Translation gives CAWTLVGAGTEAFF.